This TCR beta chain was captured in a study of prognosis after radiotherapy for stage I lung cancer (dated by TCRdb to about 2021). About the full investigation: About 20 stage I NSCLC patients were enrolled in Nanjing, China, between early 2018 and 2019. Peripheral blood TCR beta repertoires were profiled in stage I NSCLC patients before and after stereotactic body radiotherapy, and the repertoires were related to distant failure. A total of roughly 38 blood samples from 19 patients were sequenced, with one sample obtained before and one obtained after SBRT for each patient. All patients were regarded as medically inoperable, because of comorbidities in more than ten patients and refusal of surgery in six or seven patients. After SBRT, distant metastases developed in about 20% of the 19 patients at a median of 7 months, while the remaining 15 patients had no significant progression. The cohort included about a dozen men and 5 or 6 women, with a median age of approximately 74 years and a range of about 50 to 85 years. Of the enrolled patients, some 14 had newly diagnosed primary stage I lung tumors, while four or five had oligometastatic NSCLC following surgical resection of the primary tumor. Squamous cell carcinoma histology was identified in roughly 7 patients, and adenocarcinoma histology was identified in roughly eleven patients. SBRT was delivered in 3 to 5 fractions with a biologically effective dose of at least 100 Gy, and image-guided IMRT or VMAT was used for delivery. No patient received concurrent therapy alongside SBRT. Overall results and qualifications from the work: Unique TCR clone counts fell after SBRT (median about 9,800 before versus about 7,400 after; Wilcoxon paired P=0.011). TRBV and TRBJ usage frequencies reportedly differed by metastasis status, in two V genes at baseline and in some 10 V and two J genes after SBRT. Post-SBRT Shannon entropy and its change from baseline were lower in patients who developed distant metastases; baseline Shannon entropy was not associated with metastases. None of the reported P values were adjusted for multiple comparisons. Limitations of the study included a small cohort and short follow-up, and the study findings need independent validation. No determination of tumor specificity was made for expanded TCR clones.

All patients had node-negative disease on CT and PET/CT, and none had a history of other malignancies or had previously received chemotherapy or radiotherapy. At each of the two time points, 5 to 6 milliliters of peripheral venous blood were collected into EDTA tubes. PBMCs were isolated by Ficoll-Paque Plus density-gradient centrifugation. Right after collection, samples were placed at -80 degrees C and kept there until analysis. The TCR beta CDR3 region was amplified from genomic DNA by two rounds of multiplex PCR. In the first round of PCR, primers specific to each TRBV and TRBJ gene were used, and the primer sequences are filed in Chinese patent CN105087789A. Universal primers were used in the second PCR round. The Roche High Pure PCR Template Preparation Kit was used to extract genomic DNA from the frozen PBMCs. The libraries underwent paired-end sequencing with 151 bp reads on an Illumina HiSeq 3000. Per the source publication's procedure: CutAdapt was used to remove raw reads lacking the multiplex PCR primer sequences. Using PEAR, the high-quality paired reads were merged into contigs. MiXCR assigned TRB V, D and J gene segments to each contig by aligning to reference sequences. CDR3 sequences were clustered by base quality and sequence similarity to remove sequencing errors. Diversity was measured as Shannon entropy normalized by the natural log of productive TCR sequence number. Clonality was defined as one minus Shannon entropy divided by the natural log of the number of unique clonotypes. Using the Youden index from ROC curves, the researchers picked the repertoire-metric cut-offs for progression-free survival, and all analyses were carried out in R 3.5.3. Starting from the raw public reads, TCRdb applied fastp trimming at Q25, assembled clones with MiXCR and retained in-frame beta chains. Under each unique CDR3 protein, matching rows form one entry showing the most common genes and DNA. What appears here as the V and J calls and clone size reflects TCRdb's work, not the paper's. The sample has around 16,000 distinct CDR3 sequences on record, about 40% of them singletons. Around 38% of the sample is taken by the ten largest.

Comment on this clonotype: No antigen is known for it. Given a much more abundant clone one base away, this may be a read error.

This clonotype was sampled from a donor of 50 years or more with non-small cell lung cancer. The input for sequencing was PBMCs, taken before or after stereotactic body radiation therapy (not recorded which).

The CDR3 reads as follows: CASRPSGTGSSYNEQFF. The sequenced DNA is TGCGCCAGCAGACCCTCTGGGACAGGGAGCTCCTACAATGAGCAGTTCTTC. The sequence joins TRBV4-1 to TRBJ2-1; 9 junctional bases match TRBD1. The germline V and J ends show losses of 6 bases and 0 bases respectively, and no gene match explains 9 bases of the junction. CDR1 and CDR2 were assigned from the germline V gene as MGHRA and YSYEKL. Including cysteine and phenylalanine, the CDR3 has 17 amino acids. Only CDR3 DNA remains: 51 bases, in frame from the first base.